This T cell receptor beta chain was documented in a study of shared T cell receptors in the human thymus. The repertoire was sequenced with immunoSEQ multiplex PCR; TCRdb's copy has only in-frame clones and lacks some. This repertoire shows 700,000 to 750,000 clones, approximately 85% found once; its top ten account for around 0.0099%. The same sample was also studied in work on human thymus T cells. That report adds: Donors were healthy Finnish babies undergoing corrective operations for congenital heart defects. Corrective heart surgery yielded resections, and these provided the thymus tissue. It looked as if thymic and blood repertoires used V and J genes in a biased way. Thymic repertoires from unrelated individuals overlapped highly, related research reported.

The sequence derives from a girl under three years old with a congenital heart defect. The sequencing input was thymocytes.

CDR3 coding DNA: TGTGCCAGCAGCTCTCGACTAGCGGGGGAGACCCAGTACTTC. It codes for CASSSRLAGETQYF. V gene TRBV7-2 combines with J gene TRBJ2-5, with 11 bases fitting TRBD2. The CDR3 is 14 residues long. Trimming took 4 bases from V and 5 from J; bases not matched to a gene: 3. CDR1 and CDR2 from the germline V gene are SGHTA and FQGNSA.